The text below deals with one T cell receptor (beta chain). Its antigen is not known. Every sample yielded at least 6.5 million isolated PBMCs. CDR1 is SGHNT, CDR2 YENEEA, per germline. The CDR3 is 16 residues long. V shed 6 bases, J shed 4 bases, and the junction held 12 bases outside the gene matches. The data stem from a study of blood T cells in healthy people across ages. Study-level information: Template switching retrieved approximately one barcoded beta molecule for each two T cells.

General observations from the study: Diversity was higher, and naive CD4+ cells more numerous, in long-lived donors than in aged donors.

With a J-beta primer mix and a sample-barcoded 5' primer, a second PCR ran roughly 6 to 11 cycles. TCRdb processed the 5' RACE reads anew with MiXCR; each CDR3 protein has one entry. The table lists roughly 650,000 distinct CDR3 sequences, about a third of them singletons. The genes are TRBV11-3 and TRBJ2-3; 8 bases align to TRBD2. The sequenced sample consisted of blood. This sequence was found in a woman aged 80 or older in good health. The CDR3 DNA reads as TGTGCCAGCAGTCAACGGGGGGGGGCGCGAGCAGATACGCAGTATTTT. Protein product: CASSQRGGARADTQYF.